What follows describes a single T cell receptor (beta chain). Its target is not known. These data come from a study of shared clonotypes between healthy human individuals. Study background: Aged between 18 and 49, the donors were a couple of women and a few men.

Over several immunoSEQ plates, each subset's genomic DNA was distributed in even portions. Sequencing used immunoSEQ multiplex PCR; TCRdb keeps in-frame clones, though not all of them. This table holds over 850,000 clones, around 78% found once. The study's findings and limits: Among donors, sharing of clonotypes was expected to be affected by sequencing depth. Represented diversity (both genetic and exposure-history) was limited by the small number of donors.

Germline lookup yields CDR1 MGHRA and CDR2 YSYEKL. The CDR3 is 17 amino acids. After removal of 1 base from V and 6 bases from J, the junction contained 9 bases not matched to a gene. The TCR originated in a young man in good health. Some clones in this sample may be carry-over from other donors' samples. V is TRBV4-1 and J is TRBJ1-5; TRBD1 matches 10 bases. Sequenced input: memory CD4+ T cells from PBMCs. The sample's subset: CD45RA-negative fraction. This chain's CDR3 is CASSQAPKTGGSQPQHF. CDR3 bases: TGCGCCAGCAGCCAAGCCCCGAAGACAGGGGGCTCTCAGCCCCAGCATTTT.